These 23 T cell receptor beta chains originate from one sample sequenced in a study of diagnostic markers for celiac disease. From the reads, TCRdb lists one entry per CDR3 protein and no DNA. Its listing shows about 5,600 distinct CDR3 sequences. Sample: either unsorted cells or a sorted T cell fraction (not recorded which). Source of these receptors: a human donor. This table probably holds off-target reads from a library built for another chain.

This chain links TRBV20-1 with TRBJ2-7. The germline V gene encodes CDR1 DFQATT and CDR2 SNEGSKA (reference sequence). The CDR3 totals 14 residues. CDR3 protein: CSAREDFSSYEQYF.

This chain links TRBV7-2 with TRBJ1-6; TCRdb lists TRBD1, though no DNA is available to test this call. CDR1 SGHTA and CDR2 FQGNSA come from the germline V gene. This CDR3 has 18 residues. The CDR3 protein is CASSSRPVGTGYNSPLHF. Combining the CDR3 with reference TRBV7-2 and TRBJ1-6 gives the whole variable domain GAGVSQSPSNKVTEKGKDVELRCDPISGHTALYWYRQSLGQGLEFLIYFQGNSAPDKSGLPSDRFSAERTGGSVSTLTIQRTQQEDSAVYLCASSSRPVGTGYNSPLHFGNGTRLTVT.

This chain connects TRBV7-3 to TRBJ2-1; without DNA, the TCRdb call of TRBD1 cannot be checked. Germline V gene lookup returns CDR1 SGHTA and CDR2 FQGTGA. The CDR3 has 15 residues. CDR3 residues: CASSSTGLVLNEQFF.

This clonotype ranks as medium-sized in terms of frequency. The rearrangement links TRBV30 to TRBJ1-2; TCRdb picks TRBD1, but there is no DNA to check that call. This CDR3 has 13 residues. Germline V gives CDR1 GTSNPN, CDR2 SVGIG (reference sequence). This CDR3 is CAWSATGFGGYTF.

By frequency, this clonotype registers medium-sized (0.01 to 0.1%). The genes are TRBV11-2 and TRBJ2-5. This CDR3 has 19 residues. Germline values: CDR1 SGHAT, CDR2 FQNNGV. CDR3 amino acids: CASSLGLYLDRRDQETQYF.

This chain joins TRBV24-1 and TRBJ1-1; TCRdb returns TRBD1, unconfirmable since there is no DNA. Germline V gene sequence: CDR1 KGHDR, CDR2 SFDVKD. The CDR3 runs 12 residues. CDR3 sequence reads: CATSGIGGEAFF.

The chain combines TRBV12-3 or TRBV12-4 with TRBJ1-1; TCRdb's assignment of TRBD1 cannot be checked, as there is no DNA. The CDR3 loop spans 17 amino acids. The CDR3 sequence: CASSSPLIGILSTEAFF.

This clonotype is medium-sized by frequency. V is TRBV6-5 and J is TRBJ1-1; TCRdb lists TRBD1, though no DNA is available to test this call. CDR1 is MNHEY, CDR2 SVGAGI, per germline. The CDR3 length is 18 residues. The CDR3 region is CASSYSFLGFSGGTEAFF.

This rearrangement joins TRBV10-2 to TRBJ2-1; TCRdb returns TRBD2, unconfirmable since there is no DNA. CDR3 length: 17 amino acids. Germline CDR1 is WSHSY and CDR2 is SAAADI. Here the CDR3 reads CASWGLAGDSSYNEQFF.

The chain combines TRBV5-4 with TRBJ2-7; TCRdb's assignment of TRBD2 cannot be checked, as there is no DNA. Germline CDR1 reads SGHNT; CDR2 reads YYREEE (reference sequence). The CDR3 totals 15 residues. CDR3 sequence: CASSPDGASYYEQYF. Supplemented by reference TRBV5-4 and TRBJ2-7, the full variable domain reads ETGVTQSPTHLIKTRGQQVTLRCSSQSGHNTVSWYQQALGQGPQFIFQYYREEENGRGNFPPRFSGLQFPNYSSELNVNALELDDSALYLCASSPDGASYYEQYFGPGTRLTVT.

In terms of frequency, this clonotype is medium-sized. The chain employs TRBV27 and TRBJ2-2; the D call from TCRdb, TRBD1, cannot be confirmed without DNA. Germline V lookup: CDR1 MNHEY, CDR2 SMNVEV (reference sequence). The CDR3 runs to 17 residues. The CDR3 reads CASGPGQNRVRTGELFF.

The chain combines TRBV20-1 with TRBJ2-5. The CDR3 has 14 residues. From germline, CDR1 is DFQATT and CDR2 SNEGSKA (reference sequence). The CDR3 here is CSALLGSGEETQYF.

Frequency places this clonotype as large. CDR3 residues: CSATVASYNEQFF. The genes are TRBV20-1 and TRBJ2-1. The CDR3 covers 13 residues. Germline V lookup: CDR1 DFQATT, CDR2 SNEGSKA (reference sequence).

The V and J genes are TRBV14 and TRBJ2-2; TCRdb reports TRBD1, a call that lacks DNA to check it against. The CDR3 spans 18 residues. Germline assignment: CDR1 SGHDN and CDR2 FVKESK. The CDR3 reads CASSQDLSGGINTGELFF.

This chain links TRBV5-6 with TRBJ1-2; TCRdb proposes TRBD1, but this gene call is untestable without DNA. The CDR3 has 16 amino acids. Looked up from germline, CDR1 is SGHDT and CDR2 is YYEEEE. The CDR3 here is CASSLKPTGLISGYTF.

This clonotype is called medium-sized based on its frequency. The CDR3 protein is CASNDRAAETQYF. This chain uses TRBV12-3 or TRBV12-4 with TRBJ2-5; the TCRdb D gene call, TRBD1, has no DNA to confirm it. CDR3 size: 13 residues.

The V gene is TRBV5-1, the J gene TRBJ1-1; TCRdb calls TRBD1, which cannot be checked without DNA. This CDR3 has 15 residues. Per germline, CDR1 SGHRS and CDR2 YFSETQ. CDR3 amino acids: CASSFLQGRVTEAFF.

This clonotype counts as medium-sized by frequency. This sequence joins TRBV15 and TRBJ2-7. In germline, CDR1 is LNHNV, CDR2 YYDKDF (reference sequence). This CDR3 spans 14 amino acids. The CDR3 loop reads CATSSGLTSYEQYF.

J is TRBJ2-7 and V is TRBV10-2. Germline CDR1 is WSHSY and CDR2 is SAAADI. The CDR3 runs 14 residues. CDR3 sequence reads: CASSVGSWSYEQYF.

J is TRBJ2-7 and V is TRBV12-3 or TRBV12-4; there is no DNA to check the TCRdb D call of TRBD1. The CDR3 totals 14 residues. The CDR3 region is CANETGTEYYEQYF.

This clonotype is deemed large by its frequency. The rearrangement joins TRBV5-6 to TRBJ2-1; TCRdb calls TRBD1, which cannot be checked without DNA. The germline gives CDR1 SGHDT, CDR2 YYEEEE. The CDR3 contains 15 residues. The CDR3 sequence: CASSSRGGVRNEQFF.

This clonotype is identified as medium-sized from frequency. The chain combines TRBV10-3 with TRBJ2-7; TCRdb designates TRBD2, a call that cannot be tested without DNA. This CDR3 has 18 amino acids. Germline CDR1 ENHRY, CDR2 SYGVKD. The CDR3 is CAISASSGTSGGNYEQYF.

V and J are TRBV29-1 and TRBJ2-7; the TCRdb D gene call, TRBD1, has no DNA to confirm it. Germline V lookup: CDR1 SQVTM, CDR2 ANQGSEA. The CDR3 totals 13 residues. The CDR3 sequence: CSVTGTDSGEQYF.